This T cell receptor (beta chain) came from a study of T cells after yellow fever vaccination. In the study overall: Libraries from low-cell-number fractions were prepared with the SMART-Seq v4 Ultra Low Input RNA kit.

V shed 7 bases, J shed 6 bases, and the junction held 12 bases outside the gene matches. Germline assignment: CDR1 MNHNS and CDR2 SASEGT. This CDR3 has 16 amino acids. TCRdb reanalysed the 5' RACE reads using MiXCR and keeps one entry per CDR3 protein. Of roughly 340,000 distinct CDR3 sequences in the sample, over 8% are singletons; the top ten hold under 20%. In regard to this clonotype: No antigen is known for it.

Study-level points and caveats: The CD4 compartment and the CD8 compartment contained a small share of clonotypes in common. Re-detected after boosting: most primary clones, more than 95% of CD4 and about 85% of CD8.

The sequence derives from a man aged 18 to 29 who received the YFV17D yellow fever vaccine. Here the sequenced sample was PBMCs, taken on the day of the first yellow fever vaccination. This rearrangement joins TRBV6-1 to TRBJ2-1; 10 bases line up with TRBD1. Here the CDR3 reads CASTGLRDRGSNEQFF. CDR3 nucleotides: TGTGCCAGCACCGGACTCCGGGACAGGGGTAGCAATGAGCAGTTCTTC.